The sequence of this TCR beta chain was determined in a study of T-cell memory formation after mild COVID-19. As regards this clonotype: Its target is unknown.

Whole-study results and caveats: Pre-infection memory already had some responding clones, implying cross-reactive memory joined. The second-wave clones peaking on day 37 were not confirmed as SARS-CoV-2-specific.

The CDR3 totals 17 residues. The J segment lost 0 bases and the V segment lost 5 bases, leaving 12 bases of the junction unmatched. From germline, CDR1 is SGHAT and CDR2 FQNNGV. TCRdb itself ran the 5' RACE reads through MiXCR, one entry per CDR3 protein. The sample holds about 470,000 distinct CDR3 sequences, nearly 25% seen once. The sequence was collected from an adult woman who had mild COVID-19 (a few samples of this study predate the infection). Cell type and time point are not known. The chain recombines TRBV11-2 with TRBJ1-1; 7 bases map to TRBD1. Sequencing used PBMCs or a T cell subset sorted from them (not recorded which). For the CDR3, the DNA is TGTGCCAGCAGCGCGGGTAGGGGGCGAACCATGAACACTGAAGCTTTCTTT. Residues: CASSAGRGRTMNTEAFF.